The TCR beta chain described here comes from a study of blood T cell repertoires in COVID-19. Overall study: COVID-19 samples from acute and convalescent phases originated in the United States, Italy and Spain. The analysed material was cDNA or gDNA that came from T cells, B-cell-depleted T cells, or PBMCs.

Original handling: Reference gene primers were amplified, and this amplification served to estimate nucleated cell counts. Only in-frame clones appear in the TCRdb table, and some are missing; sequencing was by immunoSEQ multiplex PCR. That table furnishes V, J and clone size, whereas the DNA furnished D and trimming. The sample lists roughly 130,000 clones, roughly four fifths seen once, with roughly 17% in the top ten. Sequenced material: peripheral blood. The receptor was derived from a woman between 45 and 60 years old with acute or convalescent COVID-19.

Here the CDR3 reads CASSIAGGTYEQYF. In DNA form, the CDR3 reads TGTGCCAGTAGTATAGCGGGGGGCACCTACGAGCAGTACTTC. V gene TRBV19 combines with J gene TRBJ2-7, with D possibly TRBD2 on 7 matching bases. Looked up from germline, CDR1 is LNHDA and CDR2 is SQIVND (reference sequence). The CDR3 length is 14 residues. V was cut by 1 base and J by 2 bases, with 9 bases left in between.